The clone carrying this T cell receptor (beta chain) has a count of ten or more. CDR3 length equals 13 residues. V shed 2 bases and J shed 8 bases, with 12 bases lying between them. Germline lookup yields CDR1 MGHDK and CDR2 SYGVNS. The time point was: before trial treatment. The sample comes from a study of low-dose radiotherapy and immunotherapy resistance in tumors. Study-wide background: Doses of 0.5 Gy per fraction every 2 weeks, totaling 6.5 Gy, went to Cohort 1. Oral aspirin 300 mg was taken by patients daily for four cycles from cycle 1 day 1. Participants in Cohort 2 were given 1 Gy per fraction every two weeks, for 13 Gy over 26 weeks.

Covering alpha and beta chains, TRAV- and TRBV-specific primers were used for the first-strand cDNA. The PCR that amplified TCRs ran for roughly 20 cycles, relying on a constant-region primer and a V-primer adapter. One entry per CDR3 protein results from TCRdb running MiXCR on the reads. This table holds around 80,000 distinct CDR3 sequences, around 18% found once. The V and J genes are TRBV25-1 and TRBJ1-2; maybe TRBD1 (6 bases). The sequence was collected from a male donor with prostate cancer. Sample: PBMCs, taken before treatment. CDR3: CASSEGQMRGYTF. The CDR3 DNA reads as TGTGCCAGCAGTGAAGGACAGATGAGGGGCTACACCTTC.